This TCR beta chain was recovered during a study of patients and donors after allogeneic stem cell transplantation. CDR1 is SGHKS, CDR2 YYEKEE, per germline (reference sequence). There are 15 residues in the CDR3. Trimming pared 4 bases from V and 0 bases from J, leaving 13 bases between. MiXCR was run by TCRdb on the RT-PCR reads, yielding one entry per CDR3 protein. The sample lists about 72,000 distinct CDR3 sequences, less than 30% occurring once. The sequence was collected from a human donor who was either an allogeneic HSCT recipient or a stem cell or donor lymphocyte infusion donor (not recorded which). It is not recorded whose cells these are; they may come from a transplant donor. Sequencing was done on a sample of blood, either unsorted or a sorted T cell fraction (not recorded which). This chain joins TRBV5-5 and TRBJ1-2, with D hard to call. Here the CDR3 DNA reads TGTGCCAGCAGCCGGAGCCTCGAAGCTAACTATGGCTACACCTTC. It yields the protein CASSRSLEANYGYTF.